Below, 31 T cell receptor beta chains from the same sample are listed, as sequenced in a study of T-cell reconstitution after alpha-beta-depleted transplantation in children. It was with unique molecular identifiers that the TCRbeta library was prepared. TCRdb itself ran the PCR reads through MiXCR, one entry per CDR3 protein. The top ten hold 6.3% of the sample, which has 240,000 or so distinct CDR3 sequences, 6.5% to 10% seen once. The material sequenced was PBMCs, mostly from graft donor cells, taken 180 days after TCRalphabeta/CD19-depleted stem cell transplant. The receptors come from a male patient aged 10-17 years who had a stem cell transplant for acute lymphoblastic leukemia, so the T cells may come from the graft donor.

This clonotype has ten or more counts. The chain carries TRBV4-3 and TRBJ2-1, with D possibly matching TRBD1 (5 bases). The germline CDR1 and CDR2 sequences are LGHNA and YSLEER. CDR3 length: 17 amino acids. Trimming pared 0 bases from V and 4 bases from J, leaving 16 bases between. The CDR3 nucleotides read TGCGCCAGCAGCCAAGATATCAGGGCCTTCCCGTACAATGAGCAGTTCTTC. Amino acids: CASSQDIRAFPYNEQFF.

The sample holds many counts of this clonotype. The chain has TRBV9 and TRBJ2-1; D uncertain. Germline lookup yields CDR1 SGDLS and CDR2 YYNGEE. V lost 4 bases and J lost 5, with 13 bases in between. The CDR3 covers 14 residues. CDR3 bases: TGTGCCAGCAGCCTTATCCCGGCTAACAATGAGCAGTTCTTC. Its protein is CASSLIPANNEQFF.

There are many counts of this clonotype. V is TRBV28 and J is TRBJ2-3; the D is unclear. The germline V and J ends were trimmed by 5 bases and 2 bases, with 11 bases remaining between them. Per the germline V gene, CDR1 is MDHEN and CDR2 is SYDVKM. The CDR3 totals 14 residues. The CDR3 DNA is TGTGCCAGCAGTCCCTTTTGGTCCACAGATACGCAGTATTTT. Protein product: CASSPFWSTDTQYF.

The chain has TRBV6-1 and TRBJ2-1, with no clear D. The V end was cut by 8 bases, the J end by 0 bases, with 20 bases between. CDR3 length equals 17 residues. Germline CDR1 is MNHNS and CDR2 is SASEGT. The CDR3 reads CASLIRKGSGSYNEQFF. CDR3 in DNA: TGTGCCAGCCTCATAAGGAAGGGTTCAGGCTCCTACAATGAGCAGTTCTTC.

This clonotype was detected ten times or more. The chain links TRBV7-8 to TRBJ2-7, with D possibly called TRBD1 or TRBD2 (6 bases each). This CDR3 has 15 amino acids. Germline-derived CDR1 and CDR2 are SGHVS and FQNEAQ. The germline V and J ends were trimmed by 5 bases and 2 bases, with 16 bases remaining between them. CDR3 nucleotides: TGTGCCAGCAGCCTACAGGGCTGGGGGGCCTACGAGCAGTACTTC. It yields the protein CASSLQGWGAYEQYF.

This clonotype was observed many times. V is TRBV7-9 and J is TRBJ1-1; weak D call: TRBD1 (6 bases). Germline V gives CDR1 SEHNR, CDR2 FQNEAQ (reference sequence). This CDR3 comprises 17 residues. The ends were cut back, 3 bases at V and 2 bases at J, with 19 bases in the middle. Here the CDR3 reads CASSLGSSGGPNTEAFF. The CDR3, as DNA: TGTGCCAGCAGCTTGGGATCGTCGGGGGGCCCTAACACTGAAGCTTTCTTT.

The table lists this clonotype with many counts. J is TRBJ1-1 and V is TRBV20-1, with D possibly matching TRBD1 (6 bases). In germline, CDR1 is DFQATT, CDR2 SNEGSKA (reference sequence). The CDR3 covers 13 residues. V lost 6 bases and J 1 base, leaving 12 bases between the germline ends. The CDR3 here is CSAVRDTNTEAFF. The CDR3 DNA reads TGCAGTGCAGTCCGGGACACGAACACTGAAGCTTTCTTT.

The V call is TRBV7-6, the J call TRBJ2-5; 9 nucleotides agree with TRBD2. CDR1 and CDR2 from the germline V gene are SGHVS and FNYEAQ. Germline trimming cut 7 bases from V and 4 bases from J; bases unmatched to any gene: 10. The CDR3 loop spans 15 amino acids. The CDR3 here is CASNPSGGRGETQYF. CDR3 nucleotides: TGTGCCAGCAACCCAAGCGGGGGGAGGGGAGAGACCCAGTACTTC.

There are many counts of this clonotype. This chain links TRBV28 with TRBJ1-6; 7 bases agree with TRBD1. The junction had 8 bases not matched to a gene; V was cut back by 4 bases and J by 2 bases. Germline values: CDR1 MDHEN, CDR2 SYDVKM. The CDR3 spans 17 residues. The CDR3 protein is CASSSYLGGAYNSPLHF. CDR3 nucleotide sequence: TGTGCCAGCAGTTCCTATCTAGGGGGCGCCTATAATTCACCCCTCCACTTT.

Ten or more counts support this clonotype. The chain uses TRBV10-3 and TRBJ1-1, with D unresolved. The CDR3 has 12 amino acids. Trimming pared 4 bases from V and 7 bases from J, leaving 10 bases between. The V gene's germline CDR1 is ENHRY and CDR2 SYGVKD. CDR3 region: CAISGLLGEAFF. For the CDR3, the DNA is TGTGCCATCAGTGGACTTTTGGGTGAAGCTTTCTTT.

In its sample, this clonotype was seen many times. CDR3: CASSFDTLQETQYF. CDR3 in DNA: TGTGCCAGCAGCTTCGACACCCTGCAAGAGACCCAGTACTTC. This rearrangement joins TRBV7-9 to TRBJ2-5; D remains ambiguous. The germline V gene has CDR1 SEHNR and CDR2 FQNEAQ (reference sequence). Trimming removed 3 bases at V and 2 bases at J, with 10 bases between. The CDR3 sequence is 14 residues long.

Many counts were recorded for this clonotype. The J gene is TRBJ2-2, the V gene TRBV7-2; D gene unclear. The CDR3 has 15 residues. V was pared by 1 base and J by 1 base, with 7 bases between. Germline lookup yields CDR1 SGHTA and CDR2 FQGNSA. Written as DNA, the CDR3 is TGTGCCAGCAGCTTAGGGAGCCTGAACACCGGGGAGCTGTTTTTT. The encoded protein is CASSLGSLNTGELFF.

This clonotype was counted once. Possible read error: a much larger clone is one base away. This CDR3 is missing its conserved last phenylalanine or tryptophan, likely due to a read error. This chain links TRBV29-1 with TRBJ2-5; D gene ambiguous. V gave up 8 bases and J gave up 1 base, with 8 bases separating them. Germline V lookup: CDR1 SQVTM, CDR2 ANQGSEA. The CDR3 runs 11 residues. This CDR3 is CSPRIQETQYL. DNA for the CDR3: TGCAGCCCTCGTATCCAAGAGACCCAGTACCTC.

This clonotype was seen at least ten times. This chain's CDR3 is CASSWGTEAFF. The CDR3 DNA reads as TGTGCCAGCAGTTGGGGGACTGAAGCTTTCTTT. J is TRBJ1-1 and V is TRBV12-3 or TRBV12-4, with TRBD1 as a possible D gene (5 bases). With 4 bases removed from V and 5 bases from J, the gap between germline ends came to 5 bases. The CDR3 is 11 amino acids.

The genes are TRBV5-6 and TRBJ2-1; TRBD2 matches 15 bases. Germline assignment: CDR1 SGHDT and CDR2 YYEEEE. J gave up 15 bases and V 7 bases, and 17 bases lay outside the gene matches. The length of the CDR3 is 16 residues. CDR3 in DNA: TGTGCCAGCGGCCCCTGGACTAGCGGGAGGGCCTCAGGGGGGTTCTTC. Its protein is CASGPWTSGRASGGFF.

This clonotype has ten or more counts. J is TRBJ2-7 and V is TRBV28, with a weak D call TRBD1 (5 bases). Deletions cut 6 bases from V and 7 bases from J, with 19 bases between. CDR1 and CDR2 from the germline V gene are MDHEN and SYDVKM. CDR3 length: 14 residues. The CDR3 region is CASSPGHLEIEQYF. CDR3 DNA: TGTGCCAGCAGCCCCGGACATCTAGAGATTGAGCAGTACTTC.

This clonotype was observed at least ten times. The genes are TRBV20-1 and TRBJ2-1; either TRBD1 or TRBD2 may supply D (6 bases each). V lost 3 bases and J 3 bases, leaving 15 bases between the germline ends. This CDR3 is 15 amino acids long. The V gene's germline CDR1 is DFQATT and CDR2 SNEGSKA (reference sequence). The CDR3 protein is CSARGPRGGYNEQFF. CDR3 nucleotides: TGCAGTGCTAGGGGACCCAGGGGAGGCTACAATGAGCAGTTCTTC.

This chain uses TRBV6-1 with TRBJ1-1; 9 nucleotides match TRBD1. The CDR3 covers 15 residues. Germline assignment: CDR1 MNHNS and CDR2 SASEGT. Unmatched junction bases numbered 5, after V lost 6 bases and J lost 0 bases. CDR3 bases: TGTGCCAGCAGCCAAGGGACAGGGATGAACACTGAAGCTTTCTTT. Its protein is CASSQGTGMNTEAFF.

This clonotype has a count of ten or more. The chain recombines TRBV6-1 with TRBJ2-6; D possibly matches TRBD1 or TRBD2 (6 bases each). The germline V gene has CDR1 MNHNS and CDR2 SASEGT. V was cut by 5 bases and J by 2 bases, with 10 bases left in between. The CDR3 consists of 15 residues. CDR3: CASSPGAPGANVLTF. The CDR3 DNA reads as TGTGCCAGCAGTCCGGGGGCGCCTGGGGCCAACGTCCTGACTTTC.

This clonotype was seen many times. CDR3 residues: CASSLFVLNTEAFF. CDR3 bases: TGCGCCAGCAGCTTGTTTGTTTTGAACACTGAAGCTTTCTTT. The J gene is TRBJ1-1, the V gene TRBV5-1; no definite D call. Germline loops: CDR1 SGHRS, CDR2 YFSETQ. This CDR3 contains 14 residues. V was shortened by 1 base and J by 0 bases, with 7 bases between the two germline ends.

V usage is TRBV5-6 and J usage is TRBJ2-3, with TRBD2 as a possible D gene (6 bases). Trimming took 7 bases from V and 2 from J, leaving 29 bases between them. The germline CDR1 and CDR2 sequences are SGHDT and YYEEEE. The CDR3 loop spans 19 amino acids. For the CDR3, the DNA is TGTGCCAGCGGCCCCGGGATCCGCGGGGCAGGATTAATCACAGATACGCAGTATTTT. This translates into CASGPGIRGAGLITDTQYF.

This clonotype was seen repeatedly, ten times or more. J is TRBJ2-2 and V is TRBV28, with 12 bases aligning to TRBD2. The trim removed 5 bases at V and 6 bases at J, leaving 10 bases unmatched. This CDR3 spans 17 amino acids. Germline assignment: CDR1 MDHEN and CDR2 SYDVKM. The CDR3 loop is CASSPSGLAGRPGELFF. CDR3 nucleotide sequence: TGTGCCAGCAGTCCCTCAGGACTAGCGGGAAGACCCGGGGAGCTGTTTTTT.

The chain couples TRBV3-1 to TRBJ2-5, with TRBD1 matching over 9 bases. The CDR3 runs 13 residues. From germline, CDR1 is LGHDT and CDR2 YNNKEL (reference sequence). CDR3 bases: TGTACCTTCAGTCCAGGGGGACAGGGGACCCAGTACTTC. It yields the protein CTFSPGGQGTQYF.

This clonotype was seen many times. The gene calls are TRBV10-3 and TRBJ2-1; 8 bases fit TRBD2. This CDR3 is built from 14 residues. CDR1 is ENHRY and CDR2 is SYGVKD in the germline V gene. The V segment lost 5 bases and the J segment 2 bases; nucleotides outside the gene matches: 2. The CDR3 is CAISPGLAYNEQFF. As DNA, the CDR3 is TGTGCCATCAGTCCGGGACTAGCCTACAATGAGCAGTTCTTC.

At least ten counts were recorded for this clonotype. The V gene is TRBV10-3, the J gene TRBJ2-3; no clear D. Germline V gene data show CDR1 as ENHRY and CDR2 as SYGVKD. Trimming took 10 bases from V and 1 from J, leaving 9 bases between them. This CDR3 is built from 12 residues. CDR3 residues: CATTKGTDTQYF. The DNA for the CDR3 is TGTGCCACCACGAAGGGCACAGATACGCAGTATTTT.

This clonotype showed up many times. V and J are TRBV10-3 and TRBJ2-2, with D perhaps TRBD1 or TRBD2 (6 bases each). CDR1 is ENHRY and CDR2 is SYGVKD in the germline V gene. V gave up 11 bases and J gave up 3 bases, with 28 bases separating them. The CDR3 loop spans 18 amino acids. This chain's CDR3 is CARQWGASRTFDTGELFF. The CDR3 DNA sequence: TGTGCCCGACAATGGGGGGCGAGTAGGACCTTTGACACCGGGGAGCTGTTTTTT.

Ten or more counts support this clonotype. The chain uses TRBV6-2 or TRBV6-3 and TRBJ1-5; maybe TRBD1 (6 bases). V was shortened by 7 bases and J by 0 bases, with 28 bases between the two germline ends. Germline assignment: CDR1 MNHEY and CDR2 SVGEGT. The CDR3 loop spans 20 amino acids. CDR3 nucleotide sequence: TGTGCCAGCACCGAGCCCTCCGGCAGGGGTGAGGATTATAGCAATCAGCCCCAGCATTTT. Its translation is CASTEPSGRGEDYSNQPQHF.

The V and J genes are TRBV6-5 and TRBJ2-5; weak D call: TRBD2 (5 bases). V was pared by 0 bases and J by 10 bases, with 6 bases between. The CDR3 loop spans 11 amino acids. CDR1 MNHEY and CDR2 SVGAGI come from the germline V gene. CDR3 loop: CASSYSAVQYF. CDR3 DNA sequence: TGTGCCAGCAGTTACTCAGCGGTCCAGTACTTC.

This clonotype was recorded a few times. The chain is built from TRBV11-3 and TRBJ2-2; D tentatively fits TRBD1 or TRBD2 (7 bases each). V was shortened by 2 bases and J by 4 bases, with 17 bases between the two germline ends. The CDR3 consists of 17 residues. Germline CDR1 and CDR2: SGHNT and YENEEA. The CDR3 protein is CASSLRGAGQITGELFF. DNA for the CDR3: TGTGCCAGCAGCTTAAGAGGAGCGGGACAGATCACCGGGGAGCTGTTTTTT.

This clonotype appeared many times. The CDR3 DNA sequence: TGTGCCAGCTTTTTACCCCCGATCTACGAGCAGTACTTC. This sequence encodes CASFLPPIYEQYF. The rearrangement joins TRBV28 to TRBJ2-7; D is undetermined. The CDR3 has 13 amino acids. The V gene's germline CDR1 is MDHEN and CDR2 SYDVKM. Between the trimmed V and J ends, which lost 8 bases and 3 bases, there was a span of 14 bases.

This clonotype was observed many times. The rearrangement links TRBV24-1 to TRBJ2-7, with 9 bases that match TRBD2. This CDR3 spans 13 amino acids. J lost 5 bases, V lost 7 bases, and 5 bases had no gene match. Germline V lookup: CDR1 KGHDR, CDR2 SFDVKD. The CDR3 loop is CATRGGRDDEQYF. Written as DNA, the CDR3 is TGTGCCACCAGAGGCGGGAGGGACGACGAGCAGTACTTC.